This T cell receptor beta chain is drawn from a study of vaccination effects on CD4 cells after COVID-19. Germline V gene data show CDR1 as MNHEY and CDR2 as SVGAGI. V lost 9 bases, J lost 0 bases, and 6 bases lay in between. The CDR3 totals 12 residues. Libraries were prepared by immunoSEQ multiplex PCR; TCRdb keeps only in-frame clonotypes and omits some of them. The data hold some 30,000 clones, with roughly 80% observed a single time. Note on this clone: Its matching antigen is unknown.

Sequencing in the ViraFEST assay came after antigen-specific CD4+ T cells had been expanded with viral peptide pools, which were used to stimulate PBMC. Cells that had been cultured for approximately eleven days were the source of isolated CD4+ T cells. The vaccine given was either BNT162b2 or mRNA-1273, in two doses. Both day 3 and day 7 saw half the medium replaced with IL-2 medium. The sample consisted of CD4+ T cells from PBMCs cultured with HCoV-NL63 spike peptides, taken after COVID-19 vaccination. The sequence was obtained from a human donor who received a COVID-19 vaccine. Some clones in this sample may be carry-over from other donors' samples. The chain employs TRBV6-5 and TRBJ1-5; no reliable D call. The CDR3 coding sequence is TGTGCCAGTTCAACTAGCAATCAGCCCCAGCATTTT. The encoded protein is CASSTSNQPQHF.